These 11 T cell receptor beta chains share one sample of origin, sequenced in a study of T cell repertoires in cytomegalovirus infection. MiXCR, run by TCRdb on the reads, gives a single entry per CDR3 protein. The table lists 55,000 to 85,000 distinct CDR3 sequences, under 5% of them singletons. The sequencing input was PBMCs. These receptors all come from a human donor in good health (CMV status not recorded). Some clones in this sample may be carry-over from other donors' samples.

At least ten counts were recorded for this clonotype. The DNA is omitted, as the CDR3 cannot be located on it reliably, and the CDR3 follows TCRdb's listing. CDR3: CISVPEARAGSRFSSYEQYF. V gene TRBV7-5 combines with J gene TRBJ2-7; the tabulated D call, TRBD1, remains unverified against the DNA. TRBV7-5 is a listed pseudogene. The CDR3 is 20 residues long, counting both termini.

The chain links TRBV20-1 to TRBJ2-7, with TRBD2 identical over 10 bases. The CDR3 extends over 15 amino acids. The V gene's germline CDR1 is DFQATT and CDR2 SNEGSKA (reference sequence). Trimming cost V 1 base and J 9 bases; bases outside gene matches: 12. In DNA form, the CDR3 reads TGCAGTGCTAGAGGGTCCGGGACTAGCGTCGCGCGGCAGTACTTC. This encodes CSARGSGTSVARQYF.

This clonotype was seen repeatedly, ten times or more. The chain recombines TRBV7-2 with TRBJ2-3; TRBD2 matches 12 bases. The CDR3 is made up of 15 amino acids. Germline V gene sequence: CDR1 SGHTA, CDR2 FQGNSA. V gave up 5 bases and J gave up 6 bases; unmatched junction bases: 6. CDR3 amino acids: CASSRTSGMRDTQYF. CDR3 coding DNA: TGTGCCAGCAGCCGGACTAGCGGGATGAGGGATACGCAGTATTTT.

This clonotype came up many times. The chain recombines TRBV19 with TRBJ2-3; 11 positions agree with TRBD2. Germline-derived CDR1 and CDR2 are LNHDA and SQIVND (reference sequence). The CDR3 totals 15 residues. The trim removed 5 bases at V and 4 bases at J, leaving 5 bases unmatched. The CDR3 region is CASSPTSGGSDTQYF. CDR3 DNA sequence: TGTGCCAGTAGTCCTACTAGCGGGGGATCAGATACGCAGTATTTT.

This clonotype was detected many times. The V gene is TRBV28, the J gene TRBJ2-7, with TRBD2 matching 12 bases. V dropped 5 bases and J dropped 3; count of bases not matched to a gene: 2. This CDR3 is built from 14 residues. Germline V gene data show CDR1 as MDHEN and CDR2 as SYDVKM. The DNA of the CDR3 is TGTGCCAGCAGTCTGACTAGCGGGAGCTACGAGCAGTACTTC. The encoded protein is CASSLTSGSYEQYF.

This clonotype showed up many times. CDR3 nucleotide sequence: TGCAGTGCTGCCCCCGGCAGGGGAGGCAATCAGCCCCAGCATTTT. Amino acid sequence: CSAAPGRGGNQPQHF. This chain links TRBV20-1 with TRBJ1-5; a weak D match, TRBD1 (6 bases). The germline V and J ends were trimmed by 5 bases and 2 bases, with 16 bases remaining between them. The CDR3 spans 15 residues. Germline V gene data show CDR1 as DFQATT and CDR2 as SNEGSKA (reference sequence).

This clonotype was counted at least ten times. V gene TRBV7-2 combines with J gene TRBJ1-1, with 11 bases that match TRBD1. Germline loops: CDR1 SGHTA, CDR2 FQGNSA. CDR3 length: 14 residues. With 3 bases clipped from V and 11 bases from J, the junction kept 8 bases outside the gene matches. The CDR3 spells CASSLDRGLREAFF. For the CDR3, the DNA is TGTGCCAGCAGCTTGGACAGGGGGCTTCGCGAGGCTTTCTTT.

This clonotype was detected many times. The CDR3 is CAKKLQSKETQYF. The CDR3 nucleotides are TGTGCCAAAAAGCTTCAGTCGAAAGAGACCCAGTACTTC. The rearrangement joins TRBV11-2 to TRBJ2-5; unclear D gene. Germline V gene lookup returns CDR1 SGHAT and CDR2 FQNNGV. With 10 bases removed from V and 3 bases from J, the gap between germline ends came to 15 bases. The CDR3 consists of 13 residues.

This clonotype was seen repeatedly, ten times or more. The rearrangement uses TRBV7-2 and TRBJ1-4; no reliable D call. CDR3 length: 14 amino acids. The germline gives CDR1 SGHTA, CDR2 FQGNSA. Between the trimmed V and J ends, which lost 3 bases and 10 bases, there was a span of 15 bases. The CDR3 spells CASSLGQPGGKLFF. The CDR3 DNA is TGTGCCAGCAGCTTGGGCCAGCCTGGTGGAAAACTGTTTTTT.

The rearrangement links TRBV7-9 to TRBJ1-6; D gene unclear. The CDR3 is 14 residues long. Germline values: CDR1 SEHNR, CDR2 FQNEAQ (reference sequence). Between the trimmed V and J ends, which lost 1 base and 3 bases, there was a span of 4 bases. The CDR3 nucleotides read TGTGCCAGCAGCTTAGGCGTCTATAATTCACCCCTCCACTTT. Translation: CASSLGVYNSPLHF.

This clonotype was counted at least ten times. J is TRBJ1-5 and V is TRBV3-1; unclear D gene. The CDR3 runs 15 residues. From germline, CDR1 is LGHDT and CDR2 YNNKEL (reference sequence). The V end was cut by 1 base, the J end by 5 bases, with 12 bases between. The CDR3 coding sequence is TGTGCCAGCAGCCAAGGCATAGGCAGATATCAGCCCCAGCATTTT. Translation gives CASSQGIGRYQPQHF.